This T cell receptor beta chain was recorded in a study of cytomegalovirus exposure and HLA in healthy donors. PCR involved 60 Vbeta and 13 Jbeta primers. This table comes from immunoSEQ multiplex PCR, and its TCRdb copy is limited to in-frame clones, with some not included. The sample lists some 190,000 clones, around 80% occurring once. Comments on this clone: Antigen unknown.

V lost 1 base to trimming and J lost 0 bases; unmatched junction nucleotides: 3. CDR3 length equals 17 residues. Germline V lookup: CDR1 LGHNA, CDR2 YSLEER. Study-level results: It was 150 to 200 TCR beta chains that were listed as cytomegalovirus-associated. Productive status was seen about 90% or about 30% of the time for most TCR beta V segments in an earlier analysis. The majority of CMV-associated TCR beta chains were reported as apparently HLA-restricted in a later analysis. Serostatus for CMV was the only available immune exposure information.

This chain joins TRBV4-3 and TRBJ1-1; TRBD1 aligns across 12 bases. The sequence was collected from a man in his forties in good health and CMV-seronegative. Input material: PBMCs. The CDR3 nucleotides are TGCGCCAGCAGCCAAGGGGACAGGGGGCGACTGAACACTGAAGCTTTCTTT. It yields the protein CASSQGDRGRLNTEAFF.